This T cell receptor (beta chain) was recorded in a study of blood T cell repertoires in COVID-19. About the research overall: T cells, B-cell-depleted T cells, or PBMCs supplied cDNA or gDNA.

In the study's own analysis: From reference gene primer amplification, estimates of nucleated cell counts were derived. Generated by immunoSEQ multiplex PCR, the TCRdb table keeps only in-frame clones and is missing some. That table supplies the V and J calls and clone size; D and trimming were determined from the DNA. The data show approximately 200,000 clones, more than 75% seen once. Followed over time, Seattle patients had been enrolled while infection was active. J lost 2 bases, V lost 4 bases, and 2 bases had no gene match. The germline V gene has CDR1 WNHNN and CDR2 SYGVQD (reference sequence). The CDR3 consists of 15 residues.

The sequence was collected from a woman between 40 and 50 years old with COVID-19, enrolled during active disease. This chain joins TRBV10-1 and TRBJ2-6; 7 bases are shared with TRBD1. The material sequenced was peripheral blood. For the CDR3, the DNA is TGCGCCAGCAGTGCCGGGACAGCTGGGGCCAACGTCCTGACTTTC. Its translation is CASSAGTAGANVLTF.